Following are 6 T cell receptor beta chains from one sample sequenced in a study of cytomegalovirus exposure and HLA in healthy donors. 60 Vbeta and 13 Jbeta primers were used in PCR. Profiling relied on immunoSEQ multiplex PCR, and the TCRdb table lists in-frame clones only, not all of them. The sample totals about 210,000 clones. The sample was PBMCs. These TCRs come from a woman younger than 45 in good health and CMV-seropositive.

V usage is TRBV29-1 and J usage is TRBJ1-1; tentative D call: TRBD1 (6 bases). The CDR3 is 12 amino acids. The V end lost 3 bases, the J end lost 6 bases, and 11 bases lay between the germline ends. Germline V CDR1 and CDR2: SQVTM, ANQGSEA. The DNA for the CDR3 is TGCAGCGTTGATCGGGGGGCCCCTGAAGCTTTCTTT. This sequence encodes CSVDRGAPEAFF. Supplemented by reference TRBV29-1 and TRBJ1-1, the full variable domain reads SAVISQKPSRDICQRGTSLTIQCQVDSQVTMMFWYRQQPGQSLTLIATANQGSEATYESGFVIDKFPISRPNLTFSTLTVSNMSPEDSSIYLCSVDRGAPEAFFGQGTRLTVV.

The V gene is TRBV28, the J gene TRBJ2-7, with 9 nucleotides matching TRBD1. Germline V gives CDR1 MDHEN, CDR2 SYDVKM. CDR3 size: 16 residues. The trim removed 7 bases at V and 4 bases at J, leaving 14 bases unmatched. DNA for the CDR3: TGTGCCAGCATCGACAGACCGGGACAGGGTTTGTACGAGCAGTACTTC. Its translation is CASIDRPGQGLYEQYF.

The chain couples TRBV19 to TRBJ1-1, with D possibly TRBD1 on 5 matching bases. CDR3 length equals 13 residues. Germline CDR1 and CDR2: LNHDA and SQIVND (reference sequence). With 3 bases removed from V and 3 bases from J, the gap between germline ends came to 8 bases. CDR3 loop: CASSISGDTEAFF. CDR3 bases: TGTGCCAGTAGTATCTCGGGGGACACTGAAGCTTTCTTT.

A remark on this clone: Other DNA sequences from this sample encode an identical CDR3 as well. The V gene is TRBV4-1, the J gene TRBJ2-1; perhaps TRBD2 as D (6 bases). The CDR3 contains 18 residues. Trimming took off 2 bases at V and 7 bases at J, with 24 bases between the two ends. CDR1 and CDR2 from the germline V gene are MGHRA and YSYEKL. DNA of the CDR3: TGCGCCAGCAGCCAATCCCACCTCGGGACCAGCAGCGGGAATGAGCAGTTCTTC. It codes for CASSQSHLGTSSGNEQFF.

In the case of this clone: Compared with germline, one end of the junction differs, possibly owing to a read error. The chain employs TRBV18 and TRBJ1-1; D remains unclear. CDR1 KGHSH and CDR2 LQKENI come from the germline V gene. The length of the CDR3 is 15 residues. CDR3 sequence: CASSHYEGLNAEAFF. CDR3 DNA sequence: TGTGCCAGCTCACATTATGAGGGCTTGAACGCTGAAGCTTTCTTT.

The chain is built from TRBV6-1 and TRBJ1-1; D gene uncertain. Germline CDR1 MNHNS, CDR2 SASEGT. The CDR3 is made up of 14 amino acids. Trimming stripped 7 bases from V and 4 bases from J, with 16 bases between. DNA of the CDR3: TGTGCCAGCAACGTGCCGGGTCTAAGCACTGAAGCTTTCTTT. Its protein is CASNVPGLSTEAFF.